The sequence of this T cell receptor beta chain was determined in a study of response to subunit inactivated influenza vaccine. TCRdb itself ran the RT-PCR reads through MiXCR, one entry per CDR3 protein. The top ten clones hold approximately 12% of a sample with 560,000 or so distinct CDR3 sequences, 7.6% of them seen once. On this clonotype: The target antigen is unknown.

Regarding the study as a whole: New T cells are recruited in small numbers by each seasonal influenza vaccination, according to the authors' suggestion.

This receptor was identified in a man in his fifties or sixties who received an inactivated influenza vaccine. Specimen: PBMCs from blood, collected approximately 25 months after vaccination.

The CDR3 DNA sequence: TGTGCCAGCAGCGTATGGTTAGCTGCAGATACGCAGTATTTT. Translation: CASSVWLAADTQYF. V and J are TRBV9 and TRBJ2-3; no reliable D call. Germline values: CDR1 SGDLS, CDR2 YYNGEE. V shed 1 base and J shed 4 bases, with 10 bases lying between them. The CDR3 runs to 14 residues.